The 9 T cell receptor beta chains reported below all come from one sample, sequenced in a study of T cell responses to AZD1222 COVID-19 vaccine. This table comes from immunoSEQ multiplex PCR, and its TCRdb copy is limited to in-frame clones, with some not included. The sample records 150,000 or so clones, 88% being singletons. The source was peripheral blood, collected on day 0 of AZD1222 vaccination. These TCRs come from an adult in good health.

This sequence joins TRBV2 and TRBJ1-5; a possible D gene is TRBD1 (5 bases). Looked up from germline, CDR1 is SNHLY and CDR2 is FYNNEI. Trimming stripped 5 bases from V and 5 bases from J, with 13 bases between. The CDR3 is 14 amino acids. The CDR3 sequence is CASSPTGPDQPQHF. The DNA of the CDR3 is TGTGCCAGCAGTCCCACAGGCCCTGATCAGCCCCAGCATTTT.

This clone has only one observation. J is TRBJ2-2 and V is TRBV5-1, with TRBD1 matching 9 bases. The germline gives CDR1 SGHRS, CDR2 YFSETQ. This CDR3 contains 15 residues. The junction had 5 bases not matched to a gene; V was cut back by 3 bases and J by 5 bases. The DNA of the CDR3 is TGCGCCAGCAGCTGGGGACAGGGTGGAACCGGGGAGCTGTTTTTT. Translation: CASSWGQGGTGELFF.

There are many counts of this clone. The chain recombines TRBV11-3 with TRBJ2-2; D ambiguous. V was cut by 7 bases and J by 5 bases, with 8 bases left in between. The CDR3 is made up of 12 amino acids. Looked up from germline, CDR1 is SGHNT and CDR2 is YENEEA. CDR3 nucleotides: TGTGCCAGCAATCTAGGGACCGGGGAGCTGTTTTTT. It yields the protein CASNLGTGELFF.

This clone came up once. The J gene is TRBJ2-1, the V gene TRBV2; TRBD1 aligns across 9 bases. The CDR3 is 14 residues long. Unmatched junction bases numbered 0, after V lost 4 bases and J lost 2 bases. Germline CDR1 SNHLY, CDR2 FYNNEI. DNA of the CDR3: TGTGCCAGCAGTGGGACAGGGGCCTACAATGAGCAGTTCTTC. It encodes CASSGTGAYNEQFF.

As DNA, the CDR3 is TGTGCCAGCAGCTTTAGGGACATACCTCAGCCCCAGCATTTT. The encoded protein is CASSFRDIPQPQHF. The J gene is TRBJ1-5, the V gene TRBV5-6; possibly TRBD1 for D (6 bases). CDR3 length: 14 amino acids. Germline CDR1 SGHDT, CDR2 YYEEEE. V gave up 2 bases and J gave up 6 bases, with 12 bases separating them. Supplemented by reference TRBV5-6 and TRBJ1-5, the full variable domain reads DAGVTQSPTHLIKTRGQQVTLRCSPKSGHDTVSWYQQALGQGPQFIFQYYEEEERQRGNFPDRFSGHQFPNYSSELNVNALLLGDSALYLCASSFRDIPQPQHFGDGTRLSIL.

The rearrangement joins TRBV7-9 to TRBJ2-1; tentative D call: TRBD2 (6 bases). Trimming took 5 bases from V and 1 from J, leaving 12 bases between them. Germline CDR1 SEHNR, CDR2 FQNEAQ (reference sequence). The CDR3 loop spans 15 amino acids. The CDR3 sequence is CASSVEGMSYNEQFF. The CDR3 nucleotides are TGTGCCAGCAGCGTGGAGGGGATGTCCTACAATGAGCAGTTCTTC. Full variable domain (outside the CDR3, taken from reference TRBV7-9 and TRBJ2-1): DTGVSQNPRHKITKRGQNVTFRCDPISEHNRLYWYRQTLGQGPEFLTYFQNEAQLEKSRLLSDRFSAERPKGSFSTLEIQRTEQGDSAMYLCASSVEGMSYNEQFFGPGTRLTVL.

The V call is TRBV5-4, the J call TRBJ2-5; 7 bases are shared with TRBD1. Unmatched junction bases numbered 1, after V lost 5 bases and J lost 0 bases. The CDR3 has 13 residues. From germline, CDR1 is SGHNT and CDR2 YYREEE (reference sequence). The DNA for the CDR3 is TGTGCCAGCAGACAGGGGTACCAAGAGACCCAGTACTTC. Translation gives CASRQGYQETQYF.

In its sample, this clone was seen once. The chain recombines TRBV9 with TRBJ2-3; TRBD1 is a possible D gene (5 bases). CDR3 length: 15 residues. CDR1 and CDR2 from the germline V gene are SGDLS and YYNGEE. V lost 0 bases, J lost 4 bases, and 12 bases lay in between. CDR3 sequence (DNA): TGTGCCAGCAGCGTAGGGCTGGGGCTCGCAGATACGCAGTATTTT. Translating gives CASSVGLGLADTQYF.

V and J are TRBV11-1 and TRBJ2-1; weak D call: TRBD2 (5 bases). Germline V gene lookup returns CDR1 SGHAT and CDR2 FQDESV (reference sequence). The ends were cut back, 0 bases at V and 7 bases at J, with 7 bases in the middle. CDR3 length equals 13 residues. As DNA, the CDR3 is TGTGCCAGCAGCTTAGCAGTAGCGAATGAGCAGTTCTTC. As protein: CASSLAVANEQFF.